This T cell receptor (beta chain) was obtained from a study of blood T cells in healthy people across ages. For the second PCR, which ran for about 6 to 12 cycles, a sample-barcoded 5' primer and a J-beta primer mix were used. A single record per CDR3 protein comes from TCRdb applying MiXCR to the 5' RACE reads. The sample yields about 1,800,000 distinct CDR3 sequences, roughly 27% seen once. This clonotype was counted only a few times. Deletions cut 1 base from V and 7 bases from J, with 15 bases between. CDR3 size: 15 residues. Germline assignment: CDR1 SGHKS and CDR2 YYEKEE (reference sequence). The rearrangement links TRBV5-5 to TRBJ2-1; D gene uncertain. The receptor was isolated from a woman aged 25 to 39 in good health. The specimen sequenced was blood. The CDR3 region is CASSLLPAAPNEQFF. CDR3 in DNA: TGTGCCAGCAGCTTGCTCCCGGCCGCACCTAATGAGCAGTTCTTC.